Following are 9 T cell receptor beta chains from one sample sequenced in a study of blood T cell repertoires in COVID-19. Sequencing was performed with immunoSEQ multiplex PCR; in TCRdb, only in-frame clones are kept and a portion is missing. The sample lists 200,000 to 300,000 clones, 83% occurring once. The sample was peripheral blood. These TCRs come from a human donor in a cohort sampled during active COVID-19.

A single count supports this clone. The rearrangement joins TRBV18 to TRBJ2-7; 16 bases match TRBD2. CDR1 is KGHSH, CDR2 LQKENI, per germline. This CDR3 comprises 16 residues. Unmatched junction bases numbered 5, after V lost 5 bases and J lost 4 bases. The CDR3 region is CASSSGTSGGAYEQYF. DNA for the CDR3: TGTGCCAGCTCATCTGGGACTAGCGGGGGGGCTTACGAGCAGTACTTC.

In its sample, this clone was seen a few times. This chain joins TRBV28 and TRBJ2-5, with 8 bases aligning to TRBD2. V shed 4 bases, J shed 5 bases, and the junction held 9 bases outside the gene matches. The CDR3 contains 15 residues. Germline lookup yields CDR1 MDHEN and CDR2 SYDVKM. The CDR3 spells CASSSRQAGGETQYF. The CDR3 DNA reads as TGTGCCAGCAGTTCCCGACAGGCGGGAGGTGAGACCCAGTACTTC.

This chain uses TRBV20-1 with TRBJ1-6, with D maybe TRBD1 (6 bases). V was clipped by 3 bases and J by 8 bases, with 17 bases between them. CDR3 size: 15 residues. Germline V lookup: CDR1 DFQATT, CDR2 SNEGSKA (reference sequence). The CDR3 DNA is TGCAGTGCTAGTTATGATAACAGGGATCATTCACCCCTCCACTTT. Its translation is CSASYDNRDHSPLHF.

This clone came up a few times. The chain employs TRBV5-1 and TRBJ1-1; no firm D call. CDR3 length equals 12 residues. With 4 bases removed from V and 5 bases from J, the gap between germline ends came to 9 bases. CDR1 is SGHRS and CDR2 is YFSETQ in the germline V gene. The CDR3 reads CASSPRGTEAFF. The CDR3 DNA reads TGCGCCAGCAGCCCGCGTGGTACTGAAGCTTTCTTT. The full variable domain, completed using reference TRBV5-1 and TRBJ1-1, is KAGVTQTPRYLIKTRGQQVTLSCSPISGHRSVSWYQQTPGQGLQFLFEYFSETQRNKGNFPGRFSGRQFSNSRSEMNVSTLELGDSALYLCASSPRGTEAFFGQGTRLTVV.

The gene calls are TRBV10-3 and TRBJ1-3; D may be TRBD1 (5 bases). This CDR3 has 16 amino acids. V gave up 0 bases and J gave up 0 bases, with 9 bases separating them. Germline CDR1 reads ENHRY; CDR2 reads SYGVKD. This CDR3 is CAISESTGLSGNTIYF. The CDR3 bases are TGTGCCATCAGTGAGTCGACGGGACTCTCTGGAAACACCATATATTTT.

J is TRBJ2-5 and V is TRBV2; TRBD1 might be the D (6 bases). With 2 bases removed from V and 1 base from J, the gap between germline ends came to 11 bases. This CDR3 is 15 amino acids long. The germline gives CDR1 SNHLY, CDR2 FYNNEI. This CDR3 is CASSEIGQSQETQYF. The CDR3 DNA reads TGTGCCAGCAGTGAAATCGGACAGAGCCAAGAGACCCAGTACTTC.

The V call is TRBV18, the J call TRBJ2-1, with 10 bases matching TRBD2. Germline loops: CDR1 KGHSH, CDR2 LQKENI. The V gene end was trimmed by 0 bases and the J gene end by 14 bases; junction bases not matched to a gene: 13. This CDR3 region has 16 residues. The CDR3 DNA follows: TGTGCCAGCTCACCACCGTCTAGCGGGAGAGGGTACGAGAAGTTCTTC. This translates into CASSPPSSGRGYEKFF.

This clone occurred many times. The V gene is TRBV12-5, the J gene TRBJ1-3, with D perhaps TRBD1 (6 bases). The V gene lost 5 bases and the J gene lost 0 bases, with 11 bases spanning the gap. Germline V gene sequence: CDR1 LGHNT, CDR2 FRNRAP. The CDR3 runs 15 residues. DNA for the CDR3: TGTGCTAGTGGTATACAGGGCCTCTCTGGAAACACCATATATTTT. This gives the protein CASGIQGLSGNTIYF.

The DNA for the CDR3 is TGCGCCAGCAGCTTCGGACAGGGGTTTTCGCGGACGGATGGCTACACCTTC. Translation: CASSFGQGFSRTDGYTF. This chain joins TRBV5-1 and TRBJ1-2; 9 positions match TRBD1. The CDR3 is 17 amino acids. The germline CDR1 and CDR2 sequences are SGHRS and YFSETQ. Unmatched junction bases numbered 14, after V lost 2 bases and J lost 6 bases.